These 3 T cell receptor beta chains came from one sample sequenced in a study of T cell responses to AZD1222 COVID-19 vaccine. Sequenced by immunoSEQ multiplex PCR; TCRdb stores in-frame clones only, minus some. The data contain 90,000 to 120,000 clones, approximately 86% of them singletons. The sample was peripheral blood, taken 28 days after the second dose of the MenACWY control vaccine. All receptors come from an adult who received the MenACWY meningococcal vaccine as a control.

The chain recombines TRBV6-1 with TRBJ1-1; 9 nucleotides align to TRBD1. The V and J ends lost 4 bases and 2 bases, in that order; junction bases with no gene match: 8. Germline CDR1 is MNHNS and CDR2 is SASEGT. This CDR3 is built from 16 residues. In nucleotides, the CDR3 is TGTGCCAGCAGTGCTGACAGGGGGGGAGGTAACACTGAAGCTTTCTTT. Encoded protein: CASSADRGGGNTEAFF.

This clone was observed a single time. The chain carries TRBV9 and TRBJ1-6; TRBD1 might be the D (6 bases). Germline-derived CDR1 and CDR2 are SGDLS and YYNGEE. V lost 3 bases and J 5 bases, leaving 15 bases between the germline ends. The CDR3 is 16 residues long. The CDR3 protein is CASSATRTDHNSPLHF. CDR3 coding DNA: TGTGCCAGCAGCGCTACTCGGACAGACCATAATTCACCCCTCCACTTT.

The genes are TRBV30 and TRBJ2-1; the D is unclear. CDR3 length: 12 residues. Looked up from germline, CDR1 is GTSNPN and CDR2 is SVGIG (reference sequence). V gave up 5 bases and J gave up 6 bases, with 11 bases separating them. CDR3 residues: CAWQGYSNEQFF. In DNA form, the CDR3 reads TGTGCCTGGCAAGGTTATAGCAATGAGCAGTTCTTC.